One and the same sample provided the 25 T cell receptor beta chains below, sequenced in a study of blood T cell repertoires in COVID-19. The assay was immunoSEQ multiplex PCR, and TCRdb's table has in-frame clones only and misses some. The sample carries about 140,000 clones, about four fifths recorded once. The sequenced sample was peripheral blood. All receptors come from a human donor in a cohort sampled during active COVID-19.

The DNA for the CDR3 is TGTGCCAGCAGCCCGGGGTGGGGCACCATATATTTT. Encoded protein: CASSPGWGTIYF. The gene calls are TRBV9 and TRBJ1-3, with D unclear. This CDR3 is 12 amino acids long. Deletions cut 4 bases from V and 9 bases from J, with 11 bases between. Germline V lookup: CDR1 SGDLS, CDR2 YYNGEE.

The V and J genes are TRBV20-1 and TRBJ2-3, with 9 bases lining up with TRBD2. J gave up 7 bases and V 3 bases, and 11 bases lay outside the gene matches. Germline V lookup: CDR1 DFQATT, CDR2 SNEGSKA (reference sequence). The CDR3 is 15 residues long. CDR3 in amino acids: CSASSVGLAPHTQYF. The CDR3 DNA follows: TGCAGTGCTAGTAGTGTGGGACTAGCTCCACATACGCAGTATTTT.

The chain uses TRBV2 and TRBJ1-6; 7 bases map to TRBD1. Trimming cost V 1 base and J 7 bases; bases outside gene matches: 1. CDR1 is SNHLY and CDR2 is FYNNEI in the germline V gene. CDR3 length: 14 residues. The CDR3 sequence is CASSEVRGNSPLHF. For the CDR3, the DNA is TGTGCCAGCAGTGAAGTCAGGGGGAATTCACCCCTCCACTTT.

The chain uses TRBV7-2 and TRBJ2-2; D not certain. The V gene lost 1 base and the J gene lost 5 bases, with 5 bases spanning the gap. The CDR3 is 13 amino acids. CDR1 and CDR2 (germline): SGHTA, FQGNSA. The CDR3 DNA reads TGTGCCAGCAGCTTAGTCAGGACCGGGGAGCTGTTTTTT. This translates into CASSLVRTGELFF.

The chain carries TRBV7-8 and TRBJ1-5, with 9 bases that match TRBD1. Looked up from germline, CDR1 is SGHVS and CDR2 is FQNEAQ. The CDR3 sequence is 17 residues long. J was trimmed by 3 bases and V by 2 bases; bases with no gene match: 8. The CDR3 loop is CASSLSFGTGNNQPQHF. The CDR3 DNA follows: TGTGCCAGCAGCTTAAGTTTTGGGACAGGGAACAATCAGCCCCAGCATTTT.

V and J are TRBV5-1 and TRBJ2-3; 8 positions match TRBD1. V trimming: 1 base; J trimming: 2 bases; junction bases outside the gene matches: 3. Germline V gene lookup returns CDR1 SGHRS and CDR2 YFSETQ. The CDR3 extends over 15 amino acids. CDR3: CASSLSGQATDTQYF. As DNA, the CDR3 is TGCGCCAGCAGCTTGTCGGGACAGGCCACAGATACGCAGTATTTT.

The chain combines TRBV25-1 with TRBJ2-2, with D possibly matching TRBD1 (5 bases). Germline values: CDR1 MGHDK, CDR2 SYGVNS. Trimming took off 4 bases at V and 3 bases at J, with 9 bases between the two ends. There are 14 residues in the CDR3. The CDR3 is CASSGLTDTGELFF. The CDR3 nucleotides are TGTGCCAGCAGTGGGCTGACAGACACCGGGGAGCTGTTTTTT.

This chain connects TRBV20-1 to TRBJ2-1, with 10 positions matching TRBD2. Germline loops: CDR1 DFQATT, CDR2 SNEGSKA (reference sequence). This CDR3 comprises 14 residues. J gave up 5 bases and V 3 bases, and 4 bases lay outside the gene matches. CDR3 protein: CSASSTSGNNEQFF. CDR3 sequence (DNA): TGCAGTGCTAGTAGCACTAGCGGGAACAATGAGCAGTTCTTC.

The J gene is TRBJ1-3, the V gene TRBV27; 10 bases map to TRBD1. CDR1 MNHEY and CDR2 SMNVEV come from the germline V gene (reference sequence). V trimming: 5 bases; J trimming: 2 bases; junction bases outside the gene matches: 3. The CDR3 is made up of 15 amino acids. CDR3 bases: TGTGCCAGCAGTCGGACAGGGGGGACTGGAAACACCATATATTTT. It translates to CASSRTGGTGNTIYF.

This clone was seen a handful of times. The chain carries TRBV5-1 and TRBJ1-1, with D unclear. The ends were cut back, 3 bases at V and 0 bases at J, with 15 bases in the middle. The CDR3 is made up of 16 amino acids. Germline CDR1 reads SGHRS; CDR2 reads YFSETQ. CDR3 nucleotide sequence: TGCGCCAGCAGCTCCCCACTCAAAGAAATGAACACTGAAGCTTTCTTT. It specifies CASSSPLKEMNTEAFF.

V is TRBV5-1 and J is TRBJ1-2; no clear D gene. V lost 2 bases and J lost 8, with 19 bases in between. The CDR3 loop spans 15 amino acids. From germline, CDR1 is SGHRS and CDR2 YFSETQ. The CDR3 DNA sequence: TGCGCCAGCAGCTTAGACCCTGAGAGGTCGTTAGGCTACACCTTC. Amino acid sequence: CASSLDPERSLGYTF.

The chain is built from TRBV10-1 and TRBJ2-1, with D perhaps TRBD2 (6 bases). This CDR3 comprises 18 residues. V lost 3 bases and J lost 0, with 18 bases in between. Germline CDR1 and CDR2: WNHNN and SYGVQD (reference sequence). The CDR3 DNA is TGCGCCAGCAGTGAACCCCGATCGGCGGGGAGCTCCTACAATGAGCAGTTCTTC. Amino acids: CASSEPRSAGSSYNEQFF.

The chain employs TRBV7-9 and TRBJ2-3, with TRBD2 matching over 8 bases. CDR1 and CDR2 from the germline V gene are SEHNR and FQNEAQ (reference sequence). The CDR3 is 14 residues long. V gave up 7 bases and J gave up 6 bases; unmatched junction bases: 9. In DNA form, the CDR3 reads TGTGCCAGCAACGAGGGACTAGTCTTCGATACGCAGTATTTT. Translated: CASNEGLVFDTQYF.

The chain couples TRBV27 to TRBJ2-2; D may be TRBD1 (5 bases). This CDR3 has 13 residues. CDR1 is MNHEY and CDR2 is SMNVEV in the germline V gene (reference sequence). V lost 8 bases and J lost 6, with 13 bases in between. The CDR3 sequence: CASHQGASGELFF. CDR3 nucleotides: TGTGCCAGCCACCAGGGCGCGTCCGGGGAGCTGTTTTTT.

The rearrangement links TRBV7-9 to TRBJ1-5; D not certain. This CDR3 is 12 amino acids long. The germline CDR1 and CDR2 sequences are SEHNR and FQNEAQ (reference sequence). With 1 base removed from V and 6 bases from J, the gap between germline ends came to 4 bases. The CDR3 region is CASSLESQPQHF. DNA for the CDR3: TGTGCCAGCAGCTTAGAGAGTCAGCCCCAGCATTTT.

The CDR3 coding sequence is TGTGCCAGCAGTGAGGGGGGGGTTGGGATGTTCGATCAGCCCCAGCATTTT. It yields the protein CASSEGGVGMFDQPQHF. The genes are TRBV6-1 and TRBJ1-5, with a weak D call TRBD1 (5 bases). V lost 3 bases and J lost 5, with 20 bases in between. This CDR3 is built from 17 residues. Germline V CDR1 and CDR2: MNHNS, SASEGT.

This clone was detected a few times. The rearrangement uses TRBV10-3 and TRBJ2-2; TRBD1 matches at 7 bases. Germline values: CDR1 ENHRY, CDR2 SYGVKD. Unmatched junction bases numbered 3, after V lost 7 bases and J lost 4 bases. The CDR3 is 13 residues long. As DNA, the CDR3 is TGTGCCATCAAGACAGGGAGCACCGGGGAGCTGTTTTTT. Translated: CAIKTGSTGELFF.

The chain has TRBV4-3 and TRBJ2-2; 9 bases align to TRBD1. CDR1 is LGHNA, CDR2 YSLEER, per germline. This CDR3 spans 18 amino acids. V shed 1 base and J 3 bases; nucleotides not matched to a gene: 9. The CDR3 sequence is CASSQGSGTGYDTGELFF. The CDR3, as DNA: TGCGCCAGCAGCCAAGGGTCCGGGACAGGGTACGACACCGGGGAGCTGTTTTTT.

The V call is TRBV9, the J call TRBJ2-5; maybe TRBD1 (6 bases). Deletions cut 1 base from V and 2 bases from J, with 6 bases between. The germline CDR1 and CDR2 sequences are SGDLS and YYNGEE. The CDR3 sequence is 13 residues long. CDR3 loop: CASSVTGQETQYF. The CDR3, as DNA: TGTGCCAGCAGCGTAACAGGGCAAGAGACCCAGTACTTC.

The rearrangement joins TRBV6-6 to TRBJ2-2; 8 nucleotides agree with TRBD1. This CDR3 comprises 19 residues. Germline loops: CDR1 MNHNY, CDR2 SVGAGI (reference sequence). V lost 5 bases and J lost 6; bases outside the gene matches: 20. The CDR3 DNA reads as TGTGCCAGCAGTCCTCGGGTCCGCACAGGGGGTTTCTTTTCCGGGGAGCTGTTTTTT. This encodes CASSPRVRTGGFFSGELFF.

The CDR3 DNA reads as TGTGCCAGCAGCTTCGGGACTAGCGGTTACACCGGGGAGCTGTTTTTT. Protein: CASSFGTSGYTGELFF. The chain joins TRBV5-6 to TRBJ2-2; TRBD2 agrees at 11 bases. This CDR3 is built from 16 residues. With V trimmed by 2 bases and J by 3 bases, 3 bases remained unmatched. The V gene's germline CDR1 is SGHDT and CDR2 YYEEEE.

The rearrangement links TRBV18 to TRBJ2-7, with a tentative D call TRBD2 (5 bases). Germline values: CDR1 KGHSH, CDR2 LQKENI. This CDR3 spans 14 amino acids. Trimming stripped 6 bases from V and 3 bases from J, with 15 bases between. The CDR3 reads CASSPPGVVYEQYF. The CDR3 DNA sequence: TGTGCCAGCTCGCCCCCCGGGGTAGTCTACGAGCAGTACTTC. The variable domain in full, with the rest retrieved from reference TRBV18 and TRBJ2-7, is NAGVMQNPRHLVRRRGQEARLRCSPMKGHSHVYWYRQLPEEGLKFMVYLQKENIIDESGMPKERFSAEFPKEGPSILRIQQVVRGDSAAYFCASSPPGVVYEQYFGPGTRLTVT.

The CDR3 nucleotides are TGTGCCAGCAGCTTAACAGGGGGCCCACATGGGGCCAACGTCCTGACTTTC. Amino acids: CASSLTGGPHGANVLTF. V is TRBV7-6 and J is TRBJ2-6; TRBD1 matches 9 bases. The CDR3 is made up of 17 amino acids. Germline assignment: CDR1 SGHVS and CDR2 FNYEAQ. V shed 2 bases, J shed 3 bases, and the junction held 5 bases outside the gene matches. The full variable domain, rest sourced from reference TRBV7-6 and TRBJ2-6, is GAGVSQSPRYKVTKRGQDVALRCDPISGHVSLYWYRQALGQGPEFLTYFNYEAQQDKSGLPNDRFSAERPEGSISTLTIQRTEQRDSAMYRCASSLTGGPHGANVLTFGAGSRLTVL.

The chain joins TRBV5-4 to TRBJ2-3, with D tentatively TRBD2 (6 bases). Trimming took off 0 bases at V and 1 base at J, with 15 bases between the two ends. CDR1 and CDR2 (germline): SGHNT, YYREEE (reference sequence). The CDR3 is 17 residues long. CDR3 in DNA: TGTGCCAGCAGCTTGGGGGGCCCGAGCGGGCGCACAGATACGCAGTATTTT. It specifies CASSLGGPSGRTDTQYF. Filled out from reference TRBV5-4 and TRBJ2-3, the complete variable domain reads ETGVTQSPTHLIKTRGQQVTLRCSSQSGHNTVSWYQQALGQGPQFIFQYYREEENGRGNFPPRFSGLQFPNYSSELNVNALELDDSALYLCASSLGGPSGRTDTQYFGPGTRLTVL.

The chain joins TRBV6-5 to TRBJ1-1; weak D call: TRBD1 (5 bases). CDR1 and CDR2 (germline): MNHEY, SVGAGI. Trimming removed 7 bases from V and 4 bases from J, with 10 bases in between. The CDR3 loop spans 12 amino acids. The CDR3 spells CASTQTATEAFF. CDR3 bases: TGTGCCAGCACCCAGACAGCCACTGAAGCTTTCTTT.